The 25 T cell receptor beta chains below all came from one sample that was sequenced in a study of blood T cell repertoires in COVID-19. Method: immunoSEQ multiplex PCR; TCRdb's copy keeps in-frame clones and lacks some. The sample includes fewer than 200,000 clones, just over 90% of them seen just once. Sequencing was done on a sample of peripheral blood. These receptors all come from a man between 18 and 35 years old with COVID-19, enrolled during active disease.

A remark on this clone: One junction end does not reproduce the germline sequence, and a read error may be involved. The rearrangement links TRBV28 to TRBJ1-4; 7 bases agree with TRBD1. Germline V CDR1 and CDR2: MDHEN, SYDVKM. The CDR3 is 14 amino acids. CDR3 region: CASSFEGAGEKLLF. CDR3 sequence (DNA): TGTGCCAGCAGTTTCGAGGGGGCTGGCGAAAAACTGCTTTTT.

This chain joins TRBV19 and TRBJ2-7, with a tentative D call TRBD1 (5 bases). V gave up 3 bases and J gave up 1 base, with 10 bases separating them. CDR1 LNHDA and CDR2 SQIVND come from the germline V gene (reference sequence). The length of the CDR3 is 14 residues. CDR3 sequence reads: CASSMQGGSYEQYF. For the CDR3, the DNA is TGTGCCAGTAGTATGCAGGGTGGTTCCTACGAGCAGTACTTC.

J is TRBJ2-7 and V is TRBV12-5, with D perhaps TRBD2 (6 bases). Germline loops: CDR1 LGHNT, CDR2 FRNRAP. The length of the CDR3 is 17 residues. The germline V and J ends were trimmed by 1 base and 4 bases, with 20 bases remaining between them. This CDR3 reads CASGLETGRGFVYEQYF. CDR3 nucleotide sequence: TGTGCTAGTGGTTTGGAGACGGGACGGGGGTTCGTGTACGAGCAGTACTTC.

This clone was observed a few times. The V and J genes are TRBV9 and TRBJ2-1; D call uncertain. The CDR3 has 11 residues. The V end lost 7 bases, the J end lost 8 bases, and 10 bases lay between the germline ends. Looked up from germline, CDR1 is SGDLS and CDR2 is YYNGEE. This CDR3 is CASGRVDEQFF. In DNA, the CDR3 is TGTGCCAGCGGGCGAGTCGATGAGCAGTTCTTC.

CDR3 amino acids: CATVLAGDTGELFF. The DNA of the CDR3 is TGTGCCACTGTCCTAGCGGGGGACACCGGGGAGCTGTTTTTT. The rearrangement joins TRBV5-4 to TRBJ2-2; 10 nucleotides line up with TRBD2. The CDR3 consists of 14 residues. V was pared by 9 bases and J by 3 bases, with 5 bases of the junction left unmatched. Looked up from germline, CDR1 is SGHNT and CDR2 is YYREEE (reference sequence).

There are a few counts of this clone. A read error may produce the germline difference seen at one junction end. This chain uses TRBV7-7 with TRBJ2-1; TRBD1 agrees at 10 bases. CDR1 and CDR2 from the germline V gene are SSHAT and FNYEAQ (reference sequence). The CDR3 runs 15 residues. This chain's CDR3 is CASSLGQGVKNEQFF. CDR3 sequence (DNA): TGTGCTAGCAGCTTAGGACAGGGGGTTAAAAATGAGCAGTTCTTC.

V and J are TRBV7-2 and TRBJ1-3; 8 bases agree with TRBD1. The V gene end was trimmed by 5 bases and the J gene end by 2 bases; junction bases not matched to a gene: 8. The CDR3 is 16 residues long. Germline V gene sequence: CDR1 SGHTA, CDR2 FQGNSA. CDR3 residues: CASSPRAGGTGNTIYF. The CDR3 DNA reads TGTGCCAGCAGCCCCCGGGCAGGGGGCACTGGAAACACCATATATTTT.

This chain connects TRBV5-8 to TRBJ1-1; D perhaps matches TRBD1 (5 bases). Trimming cost V 4 bases and J 1 base, with 8 bases left between them. Germline CDR1 SGHTS, CDR2 YDEGEE. This CDR3 spans 13 amino acids. This CDR3 reads CASSTTGNTEAFF. DNA for the CDR3: TGTGCCAGCAGCACAACAGGGAACACTGAAGCTTTCTTT.

The chain couples TRBV27 to TRBJ2-7; 8 bases map to TRBD2. The germline CDR1 and CDR2 sequences are MNHEY and SMNVEV (reference sequence). The CDR3 consists of 14 residues. J lost 4 bases, V lost 5 bases, and 7 bases had no gene match. The chain's CDR3 is CASSAQGLVYEQYF. CDR3 in DNA: TGTGCCAGCAGTGCACAGGGACTAGTTTACGAGCAGTACTTC.

The chain links TRBV29-1 to TRBJ2-2, with 9 bases that match TRBD1. V gave up 6 bases and J gave up 1 base; unmatched junction bases: 3. Germline-derived CDR1 and CDR2 are SQVTM and ANQGSEA. This CDR3 is 14 amino acids long. The CDR3 DNA follows: TGCAGCGTCAGGACAGGGGAGAACACCGGGGAGCTGTTTTTT. It encodes CSVRTGENTGELFF.

V is TRBV25-1 and J is TRBJ2-2; TRBD2 is a possible D gene (5 bases). This CDR3 comprises 13 residues. CDR1 is MGHDK and CDR2 is SYGVNS in the germline V gene. Trimming took 9 bases from V and 5 from J, leaving 13 bases between them. The CDR3 region has the DNA TGTGCCAGTCGCCGCCCGGGAACCGGGGAGCTGTTTTTT. Amino acids: CASRRPGTGELFF.

In DNA form, the CDR3 reads TGTGCCAGCAGCTTACGATCGGGACTAGCGAGGGATGAGCAGTTCTTC. Amino acid sequence: CASSLRSGLARDEQFF. The gene calls are TRBV7-9 and TRBJ2-1; TRBD2 matches 10 bases. From germline, CDR1 is SEHNR and CDR2 FQNEAQ (reference sequence). J was trimmed by 8 bases and V by 2 bases; bases with no gene match: 9. There are 16 residues in the CDR3.

J is TRBJ1-5 and V is TRBV27; 7 bases line up with TRBD1. In germline, CDR1 is MNHEY, CDR2 SMNVEV (reference sequence). This CDR3 spans 14 amino acids. The junction had 2 bases not matched to a gene; V was cut back by 4 bases and J by 2 bases. In DNA, the CDR3 is TGTGCCAGCAGTTGGGACAGAGGCAATCAGCCCCAGCATTTT. Translating it yields CASSWDRGNQPQHF.

The chain has TRBV12-3 or TRBV12-4 and TRBJ2-5, with D uncertain. The V end was cut by 5 bases, the J end by 5 bases, with 9 bases between. This CDR3 has 12 amino acids. The CDR3: CASSIARETQYF. DNA of the CDR3: TGTGCCAGCAGTATCGCGCGGGAGACCCAGTACTTC.

This clone was seen only once. The rearrangement uses TRBV5-1 and TRBJ2-1; 7 bases are shared with TRBD2. V shed 6 bases, J shed 0 bases, and the junction held 15 bases outside the gene matches. Germline CDR1 is SGHRS and CDR2 is YFSETQ. The CDR3 is 18 residues long. The CDR3 nucleotides read TGCGCCAGCACCCAATATAAGGGGACTACACCCTCCTACAATGAGCAGTTCTTC. As protein: CASTQYKGTTPSYNEQFF.

The rearrangement uses TRBV7-9 and TRBJ2-1; 7 bases fit TRBD2. Germline CDR1 is SEHNR and CDR2 is FQNEAQ (reference sequence). After removal of 1 base from V and 7 bases from J, the junction contained 4 bases not matched to a gene. The CDR3 runs to 14 residues. The CDR3 region has the DNA TGTGCCAGCAGCTTAGGTCTAGCGGTAAATGAGCAGTTCTTC. Translated, it gives CASSLGLAVNEQFF.

CDR3 coding DNA: TGCGCCAGCAGCCAAGATACCCGGACAGGGGGTCTGGTGGAGACCCAGTACTTC. Amino acids: CASSQDTRTGGLVETQYF. V usage is TRBV4-3 and J usage is TRBJ2-5; 10 bases match TRBD1. With V trimmed by 0 bases and J by 5 bases, 12 bases remained unmatched. Per germline, CDR1 LGHNA and CDR2 YSLEER. This CDR3 region has 18 residues.

This clone was seen once. CDR3 protein: CASGGGRTRYEQYF. Written as DNA, the CDR3 is TGTGCCAGCGGCGGGGGACGGACTAGGTACGAGCAGTACTTC. This chain connects TRBV7-8 to TRBJ2-7; 7 bases match TRBD2. Trimming took 8 bases from V and 4 from J; bases not matched to a gene: 11. This CDR3 has 14 residues. Germline V CDR1 and CDR2: SGHVS, FQNEAQ.

The chain links TRBV15 to TRBJ1-2, with TRBD1 as a possible D gene (5 bases). Germline loops: CDR1 LNHNV, CDR2 YYDKDF (reference sequence). The ends were cut back, 1 base at V and 5 bases at J, with 11 bases in the middle. This CDR3 has 14 amino acids. The CDR3 loop reads CATSRGREDYGYTF. CDR3 coding DNA: TGTGCCACCAGCAGAGGCAGGGAGGATTATGGCTACACCTTC. The entire variable domain, with the rest obtained from reference TRBV15 and TRBJ1-2, is as follows: DAMVIQNPRYQVTQFGKPVTLSCSQTLNHNVMYWYQQKSSQAPKLLFHYYDKDFNNEADTPDNFQSRRPNTSFCFLDIRSPGLGDTAMYLCATSRGREDYGYTFGSGTRLTVV.

This clone was seen many times. The chain recombines TRBV4-1 with TRBJ2-7; possibly TRBD1 for D (6 bases). Germline CDR1 reads MGHRA; CDR2 reads YSYEKL. The CDR3 spans 16 residues. The V gene lost 3 bases and the J gene lost 7 bases, with 22 bases spanning the gap. CDR3 loop: CASSHQFTTGSKEQYF. The CDR3 DNA reads TGCGCCAGCAGCCACCAATTTACTACAGGGAGCAAGGAGCAGTACTTC.

Regarding this clone: Other DNA sequences from this sample encode an identical CDR3 as well. The rearrangement joins TRBV19 to TRBJ1-5, with no clear D. Germline CDR1 LNHDA, CDR2 SQIVND (reference sequence). The CDR3 totals 13 residues. The V gene lost 3 bases and the J gene lost 4 bases, with 7 bases spanning the gap. The CDR3 region is CASSMGGNQPQHF. The DNA for the CDR3 is TGTGCCAGTAGTATGGGAGGGAATCAGCCCCAGCATTTT.

J is TRBJ1-1 and V is TRBV5-1; D is unclear. Germline V gene data show CDR1 as SGHRS and CDR2 as YFSETQ. Trimming took 1 base from V and 5 from J, leaving 9 bases between them. The CDR3 totals 13 residues. The CDR3 reads CASSLNRQTEAFF. The DNA for the CDR3 is TGCGCCAGCAGCTTGAACAGACAAACTGAAGCTTTCTTT. The variable domain in full, with the rest retrieved from reference TRBV5-1 and TRBJ1-1, is KAGVTQTPRYLIKTRGQQVTLSCSPISGHRSVSWYQQTPGQGLQFLFEYFSETQRNKGNFPGRFSGRQFSNSRSEMNVSTLELGDSALYLCASSLNRQTEAFFGQGTRLTVV.

The chain links TRBV3-1 (or the pseudogene TRBV3-2) to TRBJ2-7; TRBD1 is a possible D gene (6 bases). The V gene lost 0 bases and the J gene lost 3 bases, with 12 bases spanning the gap. The germline gives CDR1 LGHDT, CDR2 YNNKEL (reference sequence). This CDR3 is built from 15 residues. CDR3 coding DNA: TGTGCCAGCAGCCAAGAAGTGGGACATTACTACGAGCAGTACTTC. It encodes CASSQEVGHYYEQYF.

J is TRBJ1-5 and V is TRBV23-1; perhaps TRBD1 as D (5 bases). TRBV23-1 is an ORF, and what it does is uncertain. Trimming shortened V by 2 bases and J by 7 bases, and 24 bases separated the two germline ends. The CDR3 covers 18 residues. CDR3 nucleotide sequence: TGCGCCAGCAGTCAAAGGGGCCCTGGGGAAGGGGCGAACCAGCCCCAGCATTTT. Its protein product is CASSQRGPGEGANQPQHF.

The chain employs TRBV7-9 and TRBJ2-7; no clear D. V shed 1 base and J shed 4 bases, with 5 bases lying between them. The CDR3 runs 12 residues. Germline V gene data show CDR1 as SEHNR and CDR2 as FQNEAQ (reference sequence). CDR3 amino acids: CASSLVAYEQYF. The CDR3 region has the DNA TGTGCCAGCAGCTTAGTCGCGTACGAGCAGTACTTC.